The sequence of this T cell receptor beta chain was determined in a study of blood T cell repertoires in COVID-19. About the research overall: There were acute and convalescent COVID-19 samples, and they came from the United States, Italy and Spain. T cells, B-cell-depleted T cells, or PBMCs provided the cDNA or gDNA that served as material.

Germline V lookup: CDR1 LNHDA, CDR2 SQIVND (reference sequence). The CDR3 spans 16 residues. V lost 7 bases, J lost 3 bases, and 11 bases stayed unmatched. Methods used by the authors: Estimates of nucleated cell counts were drawn from the amplification of reference gene primers. The protocol was immunoSEQ multiplex PCR, while the TCRdb copy is restricted to in-frame clones and leaves out a portion. The V and J calls and clone size are taken from that table; D and trimming were inferred from the DNA. The sample carries about 60,000 clones, approximately 84% recorded once. The TCR comes from a man in his 70s with active COVID-19. The genes are TRBV19 and TRBJ1-5; 8 nucleotides align to TRBD1. The source material was peripheral blood. The CDR3 is CASKVGGQEPNQPQHF. For the CDR3, the DNA is TGTGCCAGTAAGGTTGGGGGACAGGAACCCAATCAGCCCCAGCATTTT. Full variable domain (remainder filled in from reference TRBV19 and TRBJ1-5): DGGITQSPKYLFRKEGQNVTLSCEQNLNHDAMYWYRQDPGQGLRLIYYSQIVNDFQKGDIAEGYSVSREKKESFPLTVTSAQKNPTAFYLCASKVGGQEPNQPQHFGDGTRLSIL.